These 22 T cell receptor beta chains were all obtained from the same sample, sequenced in a study of metastatic and nonmetastatic thyroid tumors. TCRdb redid the clone calls on the PCR reads using MiXCR. The sample includes approximately 35,000 clones, 9.5% to 14% of them seen just once. Thyroid surgery was performed in patients who had received no treatment beforehand. The sample comprised blood. These receptors all stem from a female donor with papillary thyroid cancer or a benign thyroid nodule (not recorded which). Some clones in this sample may be carry-over from other donors' samples.

This clone was counted at least ten times. V and J are TRBV12-3 or TRBV12-4 and TRBJ2-1; 7 bases are shared with TRBD2. CDR3 length: 18 residues. Trimming cost V 6 bases and J 0 bases; bases outside gene matches: 14. The CDR3 coding sequence is TGTGCCAGCAGCTTTCCCTCTAGCGGTCGTAGCTCCTACAATGAGCAGTTCTTC. Protein: CASSFPSSGRSSYNEQFF.

In this sample, this clone turned up many times. The chain couples TRBV28 to TRBJ2-3, with D possibly being TRBD1 (5 bases). The CDR3 is 12 residues long. The germline CDR1 and CDR2 sequences are MDHEN and SYDVKM. V was pared by 3 bases and J by 12 bases, with 13 bases between. CDR3 region: CASSLRQLEQYF. CDR3 nucleotides: TGTGCCAGCAGTTTGAGACAGTTGGAACAGTATTTT. The full variable domain, completed using reference TRBV28 and TRBJ2-3, is DVKVTQSSRYLVKRTGEKVFLECVQDMDHENMFWYRQDPGLGLRLIYFSYDVKMKEKGDIPEGYSVSREKKERFSLILESASTNQTSMYLCASSLRQLEQYFGPGTRLTVL.

Many counts were recorded for this clone. This chain joins TRBV5-4 and TRBJ1-3; the D is unclear. The CDR3 spans 12 residues. V was clipped by 2 bases and J by 4 bases, with 4 bases between them. Per the germline V gene, CDR1 is SGHNT and CDR2 is YYREEE (reference sequence). The CDR3 spells CASSLQGNTIYF. CDR3 bases: TGTGCCAGCAGCTTACAGGGAAACACCATATATTTT.

Worth noting for this clone: The junction and the germline gene differ at one end; a read error may be behind it. V usage is TRBV10-2 and J usage is TRBJ2-3; the D call may be TRBD1 or TRBD2 (5 bases each). CDR3 size: 16 residues. Germline CDR1 WSHSY, CDR2 SAAADI. The chain's CDR3 is CASSETYRDETDTKYF. The CDR3 DNA is TGCGCCAGCAGTGAGACGTACCGGGACGAAACAGATACGAAGTATTTT.

This clone has ten or more counts. V usage is TRBV29-1 and J usage is TRBJ1-4; D perhaps matches TRBD1 (6 bases). Germline CDR1 reads SQVTM; CDR2 reads ANQGSEA. This CDR3 region has 15 residues. V was shortened by 5 bases and J by 8 bases, with 21 bases between the two germline ends. The CDR3 DNA sequence: TGCAGCGTTAAACGGGGGGGGGGCGGGAGAGAAAAACTGTTTTTT. Its protein product is CSVKRGGGGREKLFF.

This clone was seen at least ten times. Its ends do not fully match the called genes, so a read error is possible. The same CDR3 also results from other DNA sequences found in this sample. The gene calls are TRBV11-3 and TRBJ2-3; TRBD1 matches 7 bases. The length of the CDR3 is 15 residues. CDR1 SGHNT and CDR2 YENEEA come from the germline V gene. Here the CDR3 reads CASSRGTASTDTQYF. CDR3 DNA sequence: TGTGCCAGCAGCAGAGGGACAGCTAGCACGGATACGCAGTATTTT.

The chain employs TRBV7-6 and TRBJ2-2; a weak D match, TRBD1 (6 bases). The CDR3 contains 18 residues. Germline-derived CDR1 and CDR2 are SGHVS and FNYEAQ. The V end was cut by 7 bases, the J end by 7 bases, with 28 bases between. The CDR3 loop reads CASIQMIKLDSTFGELFF. The CDR3 nucleotides read TGTGCCAGCATCCAAATGATCAAACTGGACAGTACGTTCGGGGAGCTGTTTTTT.

The V and J genes are TRBV19 and TRBJ1-1; the D is unclear. V was pared by 6 bases and J by 8 bases, with 13 bases between. In germline, CDR1 is LNHDA, CDR2 SQIVND (reference sequence). This CDR3 has 12 residues. The CDR3 bases are TGTGCCAGTAGCACGCGGCGCACAGAAGCTTTCTTT. It translates to CASSTRRTEAFF.

This clone was counted ten times or more. J is TRBJ1-1 and V is TRBV29-1; weak D call: TRBD1 (5 bases). Trimming cost V 6 bases and J 4 bases, with 18 bases left between them. CDR1 SQVTM and CDR2 ANQGSEA come from the germline V gene. The CDR3 length is 14 residues. CDR3 sequence reads: CSVQERGVGTEAFF. The CDR3 DNA sequence: TGCAGCGTCCAAGAGAGGGGCGTCGGCACTGAAGCTTTCTTT.

This clone was found many times. The chain uses TRBV3-1 and TRBJ2-7, with D perhaps TRBD1 or TRBD2 (5 bases each). V was clipped by 5 bases and J by 6 bases, with 11 bases between them. CDR1 is LGHDT, CDR2 YNNKEL, per germline (reference sequence). The CDR3 has 12 amino acids. In nucleotides, the CDR3 is TGTGCCAGCAGCTCTTATGGGGGCGAGCAGTACTTC. This sequence encodes CASSSYGGEQYF.

The chain is built from TRBV20-1 and TRBJ2-7; 10 bases agree with TRBD2. The germline gives CDR1 DFQATT, CDR2 SNEGSKA (reference sequence). Germline trimming cut 6 bases from V and 4 bases from J; bases unmatched to any gene: 9. The CDR3 sequence is 14 residues long. This chain's CDR3 is CSALGLAAPYEQYF. Here the CDR3 DNA reads TGCAGTGCACTCGGACTAGCGGCGCCGTACGAGCAGTACTTC.

This clone was seen many times. The chain employs TRBV11-1 and TRBJ2-5; a weak D match, TRBD2 (6 bases). The CDR3 is 16 amino acids. Trimming shortened V by 1 base and J by 4 bases, and 16 bases separated the two germline ends. Germline loops: CDR1 SGHAT, CDR2 FQDESV (reference sequence). DNA of the CDR3: TGTGCCAGCAGCTTAGGTTTCATGGTGGGGGGAGAGACCCAGTACTTC. It translates to CASSLGFMVGGETQYF. The variable domain in full, completed from reference TRBV11-1 and TRBJ2-5, reads EAEVAQSPRYKITEKSQAVAFWCDPISGHATLYWYRQILGQGPELLVQFQDESVVDDSQLPKDRFSAERLKGVDSTLKIQPAELGDSAMYLCASSLGFMVGGETQYFGPGTRLLVL.

This clone was seen a handful of times. The J gene is TRBJ2-1, the V gene TRBV4-1; D not resolved. The V end lost 0 bases, the J end lost 8 bases, and 8 bases lay between the germline ends. CDR1 and CDR2 from the germline V gene are MGHRA and YSYEKL. The CDR3 length is 13 residues. The CDR3 here is CASSQEAQDEQFF. The CDR3 DNA follows: TGCGCCAGCAGCCAAGAGGCCCAGGATGAGCAGTTCTTC.

V is TRBV28 and J is TRBJ2-2; 15 positions agree with TRBD2. The V gene end was trimmed by 4 bases and the J gene end by 4 bases; junction bases not matched to a gene: 7. This CDR3 has 18 amino acids. Germline assignment: CDR1 MDHEN and CDR2 SYDVKM. The CDR3 is CASSSPGLAGGGTGELFF. The CDR3 nucleotides read TGTGCCAGCAGTTCCCCAGGACTAGCGGGAGGGGGCACCGGGGAGCTGTTTTTT.

This sequence joins TRBV2 and TRBJ2-5; 9 bases line up with TRBD2. Germline V gene data show CDR1 as SNHLY and CDR2 as FYNNEI. The length of the CDR3 is 14 residues. With 6 bases clipped from V and 5 bases from J, the junction kept 7 bases outside the gene matches. The CDR3 loop is CASRPGLAHETQYF. CDR3 coding DNA: TGTGCCAGCAGACCGGGACTAGCACATGAGACCCAGTACTTC.

Concerning this clone: Just one base apart from a much larger clone, this may be a read error. In the same sample, other DNA sequences code for this CDR3. V gene TRBV25-1 combines with J gene TRBJ2-5, with D unresolved. Germline assignment: CDR1 MGHDK and CDR2 SYGVNS. The CDR3 totals 14 residues. V shed 1 base and J shed 4 bases, with 10 bases lying between them. CDR3 DNA: TGTGCCAGCAGTGAATCCCAAGGTGGAGAGACCCAGTACTTC. Amino acid sequence: CASSESQGGETQYF.

In its sample, this clone was seen a few times. At one end, the junction sequence differs from germline, possibly due to a read error. V gene TRBV6-1 combines with J gene TRBJ2-2, with 7 bases that match TRBD1. Germline loops: CDR1 MNHNS, CDR2 SASEGT. The CDR3 extends over 14 amino acids. The CDR3 nucleotides read TGTGCCAGCAAAGAACAGGGGATGTCCGGGGATCTGTTTTTT. Translation: CASKEQGMSGDLFF.

The table lists this clone with many counts. The chain couples TRBV5-1 to TRBJ1-4; D is undetermined. Trimming removed 0 bases from V and 5 bases from J, with 11 bases in between. Germline V gene data show CDR1 as SGHRS and CDR2 as YFSETQ. The CDR3 covers 15 residues. The CDR3 sequence: CASSLVAELNEKLFF. CDR3 coding DNA: TGCGCCAGCAGCTTGGTTGCAGAATTAAATGAAAAACTGTTTTTT.

This clone appeared many times. The chain recombines TRBV30 with TRBJ2-7; a possible D gene is TRBD2 (6 bases). Germline CDR1 reads GTSNPN; CDR2 reads SVGIG (reference sequence). CDR3 length: 17 residues. V was pared by 2 bases and J by 2 bases, with 22 bases between. This chain's CDR3 is CAWSPPPRLARTYEQYF. CDR3 DNA sequence: TGTGCCTGGAGTCCCCCCCCCCGGCTAGCGCGCACCTACGAGCAGTACTTC.

Ten or more counts support this clone. This chain uses TRBV6-1 with TRBJ2-7; D may match TRBD1 or TRBD2 (5 bases each). Germline CDR1 reads MNHNS; CDR2 reads SASEGT. With 6 bases removed from V and 6 bases from J, the gap between germline ends came to 21 bases. The CDR3 spans 15 residues. The CDR3 DNA reads TGTGCCAGCAGGCTCCGGGGACCTTCTGGAGGCGAGCAGTACTTC. Encoded protein: CASRLRGPSGGEQYF.

The V call is TRBV7-2, the J call TRBJ1-1, with a tentative D call TRBD1 (5 bases). V lost 5 bases to trimming and J lost 1 base, with 11 bases between them. Germline values: CDR1 SGHTA, CDR2 FQGNSA. The CDR3 covers 14 residues. CDR3 nucleotides: TGTGCCAGCAGCCAAAGGGGTGGGAACACTGAAGCTTTCTTT. Its translation: CASSQRGGNTEAFF.

The chain combines TRBV12-3 or TRBV12-4 with TRBJ2-1, with a tentative D call TRBD2 (5 bases). Between the trimmed V and J ends, which lost 1 base and 9 bases, there was a span of 7 bases. The length of the CDR3 is 12 residues. Here the CDR3 reads CASSLGGFEQFF. As DNA, the CDR3 is TGTGCCAGCAGTTTAGGAGGGTTTGAGCAGTTCTTC.